This T cell receptor (beta chain) is from a study of shared clonotypes between healthy human individuals. The overall study: With ages of 18 to 49, the donors were a couple of women and a few men.

Germline-derived CDR1 and CDR2 are SGHNT and YENEEA. The trim removed 5 bases at V and 0 bases at J, leaving 10 bases unmatched. The CDR3 extends over 18 amino acids. TCRdb's table, derived via immunoSEQ multiplex PCR, lists solely in-frame clones and lacks some. The sample carries roughly 2,500,000 clones, 90% to 95% recorded once. Input material: naive CD4+ T cells from PBMCs. Subset here: CD45RA+ positively selected. The chain combines TRBV11-3 with TRBJ2-3; 11 bases are a match to TRBD2. This TCR came from a man between 18 and 35 years old in good health. Some clones in this sample may be carry-over from other donors' samples. As DNA, the CDR3 is TGTGCCAGCAGCCAAGGGACTAGCGGAGCAACTAGCACAGATACGCAGTATTTT. As protein: CASSQGTSGATSTDTQYF. The full variable domain, completed using reference TRBV11-3 and TRBJ2-3, is EAGVVQSPRYKIIEKKQPVAFWCNPISGHNTLYWYLQNLGQGPELLIRYENEEAVDDSQLPKDRFSAERLKGVDSTLKIQPAELGDSAVYLCASSQGTSGATSTDTQYFGPGTRLTVL.